The 12 T cell receptor beta chains in this list originate from one sample, sequenced in a study of early T cells in non-severe SARS-CoV-2 infection. TCRdb fed the 5' RACE reads into MiXCR, producing one record per CDR3 protein. The table records around 60,000 distinct CDR3 sequences, about 12% of them present only once. Sequencing was done on a sample of whole blood. These TCRs come from an adult who was a healthcare worker with PCR-confirmed SARS-CoV-2 infection or an uninfected control (not recorded which).

This clonotype has at least ten counts. The V gene is TRBV11-2, the J gene TRBJ2-5; 15 bases fit TRBD2. The CDR3 spans 17 residues. The germline gives CDR1 SGHAT, CDR2 FQNNGV. Trimming cost V 5 bases and J 5 bases; bases outside gene matches: 9. DNA for the CDR3: TGTGCCAGCAGCCGCGGACTAGCGGGGGGGCTCGGGGAGACCCAGTACTTC. As protein: CASSRGLAGGLGETQYF.

This clonotype was picked up a small number of times. The rearrangement uses TRBV15 and TRBJ1-1; no reliable D call. CDR1 LNHNV and CDR2 YYDKDF come from the germline V gene (reference sequence). The V end was cut by 1 base, the J end by 7 bases, with 10 bases between. CDR3 size: 13 residues. The CDR3 DNA reads as TGTGCCACCAGCAGAGTTGCGGGCTTTGAAGCTTTCTTT. Translating it yields CATSRVAGFEAFF. The full variable domain, with the rest looked up from reference TRBV15 and TRBJ1-1, is DAMVIQNPRYQVTQFGKPVTLSCSQTLNHNVMYWYQQKSSQAPKLLFHYYDKDFNNEADTPDNFQSRRPNTSFCFLDIRSPGLGDTAMYLCATSRVAGFEAFFGQGTRLTVV.

The V and J genes are TRBV6-2 or TRBV6-3 and TRBJ2-3; 11 positions agree with TRBD2. V trimming: 6 bases; J trimming: 2 bases; junction bases outside the gene matches: 7. CDR1 MNHEY and CDR2 SVGEGT come from the germline V gene. This CDR3 region has 16 residues. The CDR3 coding sequence is TGTGCCAGCAGGTACGGGACTAGCGGACTCACAGATACGCAGTATTTT. Its translation is CASRYGTSGLTDTQYF.

This clonotype was counted at least ten times. V and J are TRBV27 and TRBJ2-7, with 12 positions matching TRBD2. V trimming: 5 bases; J trimming: 2 bases; junction bases outside the gene matches: 4. Germline V gene lookup returns CDR1 MNHEY and CDR2 SMNVEV (reference sequence). The CDR3 has 15 amino acids. CDR3 loop: CASSPRLAGAYEQYF. DNA for the CDR3: TGTGCCAGCAGTCCCCGACTAGCGGGGGCCTACGAGCAGTACTTC.

This clonotype was counted a few times. The J gene is TRBJ2-6, the V gene TRBV9, with D unclear. The germline gives CDR1 SGDLS, CDR2 YYNGEE. The V end lost 0 bases, the J end lost 0 bases, and 7 bases lay between the germline ends. This CDR3 comprises 16 residues. The CDR3 loop reads CASSVDTDSGANVLTF. The CDR3 bases are TGTGCCAGCAGCGTAGACACGGACTCTGGGGCCAACGTCCTGACTTTC.

This clonotype came up a few times. The chain joins TRBV4-1 to TRBJ2-7, with 16 nucleotides matching TRBD2. CDR3 length: 15 amino acids. Germline loops: CDR1 MGHRA, CDR2 YSYEKL. After removal of 4 bases from V and 6 bases from J, the junction contained 3 bases not matched to a gene. This chain's CDR3 is CASSPGTSGGGEQYF. For the CDR3, the DNA is TGCGCCAGCAGCCCTGGGACTAGCGGGGGGGGCGAGCAGTACTTC.

This chain links TRBV2 with TRBJ2-2, with 7 bases lining up with TRBD2. The CDR3 is made up of 14 amino acids. V was clipped by 6 bases and J by 5 bases; unmatched bases: 6. Germline loops: CDR1 SNHLY, CDR2 FYNNEI. The CDR3 spells CASSIGEGTGELFF. The CDR3 nucleotides are TGTGCCAGCAGCATTGGGGAGGGAACCGGGGAGCTGTTTTTT.

The V and J genes are TRBV11-2 and TRBJ1-2; tentative D call: TRBD1 (5 bases). The germline gives CDR1 SGHAT, CDR2 FQNNGV. This CDR3 region has 14 residues. V lost 10 bases and J lost 0, with 15 bases in between. CDR3 in amino acids: CATSGGGPNYGYTF. CDR3 in DNA: TGTGCCACCTCTGGGGGGGGTCCTAACTATGGCTACACCTTC.

This clonotype occurred many times. The V call is TRBV30, the J call TRBJ2-6, with TRBD1 matching over 9 bases. CDR1 and CDR2 (germline): GTSNPN, SVGIG (reference sequence). CDR3 size: 14 residues. The V gene end was trimmed by 5 bases and the J gene end by 2 bases; junction bases not matched to a gene: 1. CDR3 DNA: TGTGCCTGGCGGGACAGGGCTGGGGCCAACGTCCTGACTTTC. Amino acids: CAWRDRAGANVLTF. The variable domain in full, with the rest retrieved from reference TRBV30 and TRBJ2-6, is SQTIHQWPATLVQPVGSPLSLECTVEGTSNPNLYWYRQAAGRGLQLLFYSVGIGQISSEVPQNLSASRPQDRQFILSSKKLLLSDSGFYLCAWRDRAGANVLTFGAGSRLTVL.

This clonotype was detected ten times or more. DNA of the CDR3: TGTGCCAGCAGGGGACTAGCGGGCCTCTACGAGCAGTACTTC. Amino acids: CASRGLAGLYEQYF. The rearrangement links TRBV27 to TRBJ2-7; 12 bases are shared with TRBD2. The CDR3 totals 14 residues. Germline trimming cut 6 bases from V and 3 bases from J; bases unmatched to any gene: 3. Germline V gene lookup returns CDR1 MNHEY and CDR2 SMNVEV (reference sequence).

The chain has TRBV5-1 and TRBJ1-6, with TRBD1 as a possible D gene (5 bases). This CDR3 region has 15 residues. V lost 5 bases to trimming and J lost 5 bases, with 14 bases between them. Germline CDR1 is SGHRS and CDR2 is YFSETQ. The CDR3 DNA is TGCGCCAGCAGGGAGGGACCGAGGAATAATTCACCCCTCCACTTT. This sequence encodes CASREGPRNNSPLHF.

The chain recombines TRBV29-1 with TRBJ2-1; 7 positions agree with TRBD1. The CDR3 is made up of 12 amino acids. Germline V gives CDR1 SQVTM, CDR2 ANQGSEA. With 5 bases clipped from V and 8 bases from J, the junction kept 6 bases outside the gene matches. The CDR3 DNA reads as TGCAGCGTTTCCCGGACAGGCGATGAGCAGTTCTTC. Translating it yields CSVSRTGDEQFF.